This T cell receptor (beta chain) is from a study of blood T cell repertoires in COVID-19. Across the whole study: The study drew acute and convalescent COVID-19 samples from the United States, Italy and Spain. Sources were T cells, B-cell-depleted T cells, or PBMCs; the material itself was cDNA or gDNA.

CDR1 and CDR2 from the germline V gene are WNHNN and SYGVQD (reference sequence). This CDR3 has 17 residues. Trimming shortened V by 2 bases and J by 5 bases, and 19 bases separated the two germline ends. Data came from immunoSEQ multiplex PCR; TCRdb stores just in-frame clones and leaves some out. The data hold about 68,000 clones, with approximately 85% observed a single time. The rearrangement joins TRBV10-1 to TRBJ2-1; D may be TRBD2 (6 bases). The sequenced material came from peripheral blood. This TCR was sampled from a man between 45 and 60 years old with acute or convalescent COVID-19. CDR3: CASSEARMDYTHNEQFF. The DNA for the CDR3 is TGCGCCAGCAGTGAGGCTCGGATGGACTACACCCACAATGAGCAGTTCTTC.